A selection of T cell receptor beta chains follows, all from one sample in a study of T cell responses to AZD1222 COVID-19 vaccine. Produced via immunoSEQ multiplex PCR; TCRdb's table is partial and in-frame only. The data show tens of thousands of clones, 90% to 95% seen once. The sequenced sample was peripheral blood, obtained 28 days after the second AZD1222 dose. All receptors come from an adult who received the AZD1222 COVID-19 vaccine. Both conserved end residues are part of each CDR3. A D gene is named only where the DNA matches it firmly. Clone size, where shown, is once, few, many, or a class for clones that have expanded.

D gene	clone size	J gene	V gene	CDR3 protein	CDR3 DNA
.	.	TRBJ1-1	TRBV18	CASSPPVQGFGAFF	TGTGCCAGCTCACCACCGGTCCAGGGTTTTGGCGCTTTCTTT
TRBD1	.	TRBJ2-2	TRBV6-5	CASRGQGKLFF	TGTGCCAGCAGGGGACAGGGGAAGCTGTTTTTT
.	.	TRBJ1-5	TRBV6-5	CASRTVSNQPQHF	TGTGCCAGCCGGACAGTTAGCAATCAGCCCCAGCATTTT
.	few	TRBJ1-1	TRBV29-1	CSYRDTEAFF	TGCAGCTACCGGGACACTGAAGCTTTCTTT
TRBD1	.	TRBJ2-3	TRBV6-2/TRBV6-3	CASSYPRTGGFTDTQYF	TGTGCCAGCAGTTACCCTCGTACAGGGGGCTTCACAGATACGCAGTATTTT
TRBD1	.	TRBJ1-1	TRBV19	CASSTPGWTGRNTEAFF	TGTGCCAGTAGTACCCCCGGTTGGACAGGGAGGAACACTGAAGCTTTCTTT
TRBD1	.	TRBJ2-1	TRBV24-1	CATSAHGTGNNEQFF	TGTGCCACCAGCGCCCACGGGACAGGGAACAATGAGCAGTTCTTC
.	few	TRBJ1-6	TRBV28	CASSLSFTRGNSPLHF	TGTGCCAGCAGCCTCAGCTTCACCAGGGGTAATTCACCCCTCCACTTT
.	.	TRBJ1-4	TRBV19	CASSSPGTATTNEKLFF	TGTGCCAGTAGTTCCCCAGGGACGGCGACAACTAATGAAAAACTGTTTTTT
.	.	TRBJ2-5	TRBV18	CASSPPRVDQETQYF	TGTGCCAGCTCACCACCTCGGGTGGATCAAGAGACCCAGTACTTC
.	.	TRBJ2-2	TRBV2	CASSETSTGELFF	TGTGCCAGCAGTGAAACGAGTACCGGGGAGCTGTTTTTT
.	.	TRBJ2-1	TRBV18	CASSPRIQGRHNEQFF	TGTGCCAGCTCACCACGGATTCAGGGAAGGCACAATGAGCAGTTCTTC
.	.	TRBJ2-1	TRBV29-1	CSVETGFRLSYNEQFF	TGCAGCGTTGAAACAGGTTTCAGATTGTCCTACAATGAGCAGTTCTTC